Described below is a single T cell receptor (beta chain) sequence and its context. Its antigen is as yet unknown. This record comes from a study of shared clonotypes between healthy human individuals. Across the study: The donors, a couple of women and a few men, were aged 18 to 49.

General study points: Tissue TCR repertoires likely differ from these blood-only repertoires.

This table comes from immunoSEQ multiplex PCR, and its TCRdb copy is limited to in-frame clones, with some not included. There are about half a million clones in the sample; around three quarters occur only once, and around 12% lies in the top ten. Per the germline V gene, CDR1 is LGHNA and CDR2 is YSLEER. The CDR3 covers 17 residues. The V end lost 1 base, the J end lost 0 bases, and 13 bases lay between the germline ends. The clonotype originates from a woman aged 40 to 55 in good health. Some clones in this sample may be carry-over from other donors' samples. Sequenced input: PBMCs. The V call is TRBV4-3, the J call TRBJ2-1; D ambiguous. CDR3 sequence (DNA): TGCGCCAGCAGCCAAGGTAGGCTTCAGACCTCCTACAATGAGCAGTTCTTC. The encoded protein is CASSQGRLQTSYNEQFF.